A single sample is the source of the 13 T cell receptor beta chains below, sequenced in a study of shared clonotypes between healthy human individuals. Measured with immunoSEQ multiplex PCR; TCRdb has only the in-frame clones, and not every one. The table lists 550,000 to 800,000 clones, less than 95% of them singletons, with about 34% in the top ten. The sequencing input was memory CD8+ T cells from PBMCs. Specified subset: CD45RO+ cells pooled with CCR7-negative TemRA cells. The receptors were sampled from a man between 18 and 29 years old in good health. Some clones in this sample may be carry-over from other donors' samples.

The J gene is TRBJ2-1, the V gene TRBV5-1; 7 bases are a match to TRBD1. With V trimmed by 5 bases and J by 8 bases, 13 bases remained unmatched. Germline CDR1 SGHRS, CDR2 YFSETQ. The CDR3 loop spans 15 amino acids. The CDR3, as DNA: TGCGCCAGCAGACGCACAGGGGTTAGTAAAGATGAGCAGTTCTTC. Its translation is CASRRTGVSKDEQFF.

V and J are TRBV27 and TRBJ1-4; 7 bases agree with TRBD1. The germline gives CDR1 MNHEY, CDR2 SMNVEV (reference sequence). V lost 5 bases, J lost 4 bases, and 10 bases stayed unmatched. The CDR3 extends over 16 amino acids. The CDR3 DNA sequence: TGTGCCAGCAGTCCCGGGACAGCTCGTTTTAATGAAAAACTGTTTTTT. Translating gives CASSPGTARFNEKLFF.

The chain joins TRBV27 to TRBJ2-7; 8 bases map to TRBD2. The junction had 11 bases not matched to a gene; V was cut back by 5 bases and J by 5 bases. Germline V CDR1 and CDR2: MNHEY, SMNVEV (reference sequence). This CDR3 region has 15 residues. CDR3 bases: TGTGCCAGCAGTCCCCGAGCGGGAGTGGACGACGAGCAGTACTTC. Translation: CASSPRAGVDDEQYF.

The chain couples TRBV4-3 to TRBJ2-7; 8 bases are a match to TRBD1. The CDR3 totals 15 residues. CDR1 is LGHNA, CDR2 YSLEER, per germline. J was trimmed by 3 bases and V by 2 bases; bases with no gene match: 6. The CDR3 loop is CASSQLGTGLYEQYF. In nucleotides, the CDR3 is TGCGCCAGCAGCCAACTCGGGACAGGCCTCTACGAGCAGTACTTC.

The chain has TRBV5-1 and TRBJ2-3; 8 bases match TRBD2. V dropped 4 bases and J dropped 0; count of bases not matched to a gene: 4. The CDR3 covers 15 residues. Germline CDR1 is SGHRS and CDR2 is YFSETQ. The CDR3 sequence: CASSGTSGSTDTQYF. CDR3 nucleotides: TGCGCCAGCAGCGGTACTAGCGGTAGCACAGATACGCAGTATTTT.

The chain is built from TRBV7-2 and TRBJ2-1; 11 bases agree with TRBD2. J was trimmed by 5 bases and V by 1 base; bases with no gene match: 4. Germline CDR1 is SGHTA and CDR2 is FQGNSA. The CDR3 is 16 amino acids. The DNA of the CDR3 is TGTGCCAGCAGCTTAGATCTACTAGCGGGAGACAATGAGCAGTTCTTC. Encoded protein: CASSLDLLAGDNEQFF.

This chain uses TRBV14 with TRBJ2-1; 12 nucleotides align to TRBD2. CDR1 is SGHDN, CDR2 FVKESK, per germline. Unmatched junction bases numbered 5, after V lost 3 bases and J lost 2 bases. The CDR3 runs to 17 residues. The CDR3 bases are TGTGCCAGCAGCCACCGACTAGCGGGAGACCCCTACAATGAGCAGTTCTTC. This encodes CASSHRLAGDPYNEQFF.

The chain recombines TRBV4-2 with TRBJ2-7; 13 nucleotides match TRBD2. J gave up 7 bases and V 0 bases, and 18 bases lay outside the gene matches. Germline assignment: CDR1 LGHNA and CDR2 YNFKEQ. The CDR3 sequence is 20 residues long. The CDR3: CASSQEGSTSGRTHEGEQYF. The CDR3 DNA is TGTGCCAGCAGCCAAGAGGGGTCGACTAGCGGGAGGACGCACGAGGGGGAGCAGTACTTC.

J is TRBJ2-5 and V is TRBV4-1; 7 bases match TRBD1. The J call may be wrong; the DNA end is better matched by TRBJ2-7. This CDR3 has 15 residues. Per the germline V gene, CDR1 is MGHRA and CDR2 is YSYEKL. The chain's CDR3 is CASSQAPGQYYEQYF. CDR3 sequence (DNA): TGCGCCAGCAGCCAAGCCCCGGGACAGTACTACGAGCAGTACTTC.

This clone has a single count. This sequence joins TRBV28 and TRBJ2-7; tentatively, D is TRBD2 (5 bases). The length of the CDR3 is 17 residues. The germline V gene encodes CDR1 MDHEN and CDR2 SYDVKM. V dropped 3 bases and J dropped 3 bases, with 21 bases sitting between them. CDR3 in DNA: TGTGCCAGCAGTTTTTCCTCTGGGGAGCGGTATTTCTACGAGCAGTACTTC. Its translation: CASSFSSGERYFYEQYF.

This clone turned up a few times. This chain connects TRBV5-6 to TRBJ1-1; 7 nucleotides align to TRBD1. V was clipped by 1 base and J by 4 bases; unmatched bases: 10. The CDR3 spans 16 residues. Germline-derived CDR1 and CDR2 are SGHDT and YYEEEE. CDR3 DNA sequence: TGTGCCAGCAGCTTGACCGAGGGGGCGTGGGGCACTGAAGCTTTCTTT. Protein product: CASSLTEGAWGTEAFF.

The rearrangement uses TRBV19 and TRBJ2-7; D gene ambiguous. CDR1 and CDR2 from the germline V gene are LNHDA and SQIVND (reference sequence). Trimming took off 3 bases at V and 6 bases at J, with 6 bases between the two ends. CDR3 length: 11 amino acids. CDR3 bases: TGTGCCAGTAGTATTCGTGGCGAGCAGTACTTC. As protein: CASSIRGEQYF.

The V gene is TRBV5-6, the J gene TRBJ2-1, with 8 bases fitting TRBD2. Germline assignment: CDR1 SGHDT and CDR2 YYEEEE. There are 16 residues in the CDR3. Losses at the gene ends were 1 base for V and 9 bases for J; bases not matched to a gene: 12. Here the CDR3 DNA reads TGTGCCAGCAGCTTGTCCGGGACTAGTTTTTATGCTGAGCAGTTCTTC. Its translation is CASSLSGTSFYAEQFF.